What follows are 27 T cell receptor beta chains derived from one specimen sequenced in a study of blood T cell repertoires in COVID-19. Some clones are missing from TCRdb's copy, which holds only in-frame ones; the method was immunoSEQ multiplex PCR. In the table there are under 300,000 clones, 80% to 90% of which are singletons. The material sequenced was peripheral blood. Receptor source: a woman in her forties who had recovered from COVID-19.

This clone showed up just once. The V gene is TRBV5-4, the J gene TRBJ2-3; 7 bases agree with TRBD2. V lost 4 bases to trimming and J lost 2 bases; unmatched junction nucleotides: 4. CDR3 length: 14 residues. Germline CDR1 reads SGHNT; CDR2 reads YYREEE (reference sequence). CDR3 sequence (DNA): TGTGCCAGCAGCGTTACTAGCGACACAGATACGCAGTATTTT. Translation gives CASSVTSDTDTQYF.

The chain has TRBV5-1 and TRBJ1-4; 7 nucleotides line up with TRBD1. This CDR3 is 17 amino acids long. Trimming removed 4 bases from V and 4 bases from J; junction bases left unmatched: 13. Per the germline V gene, CDR1 is SGHRS and CDR2 is YFSETQ. CDR3 protein: CASSPVVPTGSNEKLFF. The DNA of the CDR3 is TGCGCCAGCAGCCCAGTAGTCCCGACAGGGAGTAATGAAAAACTGTTTTTT.

The chain has TRBV30 and TRBJ2-1; 15 positions agree with TRBD2. The germline V gene encodes CDR1 GTSNPN and CDR2 SVGIG (reference sequence). The CDR3 has 17 amino acids. V gave up 5 bases and J gave up 7 bases; unmatched junction bases: 12. This CDR3 is CAWGGTSGRSTRNEQFF. The CDR3 region has the DNA TGTGCCTGGGGCGGGACTAGCGGGAGGTCTACCCGAAATGAGCAGTTCTTC.

The chain combines TRBV30 with TRBJ2-7, with 9 bases that match TRBD2. Per the germline V gene, CDR1 is GTSNPN and CDR2 is SVGIG (reference sequence). J lost 4 bases, V lost 2 bases, and 6 bases had no gene match. The CDR3 covers 14 residues. The CDR3 here is CAWSPRAGGYEQYF. The CDR3 DNA reads as TGTGCCTGGAGTCCTCGGGCGGGGGGGTACGAGCAGTACTTC.

The chain carries TRBV6-1 and TRBJ2-2; D may be TRBD2 (6 bases). The V end lost 1 base, the J end lost 1 base, and 10 bases lay between the germline ends. In germline, CDR1 is MNHNS, CDR2 SASEGT. The CDR3 length is 16 residues. The CDR3 DNA sequence: TGTGCCAGCAGTGAAGGGGGACTTCAGAACACCGGGGAGCTGTTTTTT. Amino acids: CASSEGGLQNTGELFF.

V usage is TRBV2 and J usage is TRBJ2-3, with 9 bases lining up with TRBD2. V lost 2 bases and J lost 1; bases outside the gene matches: 4. The CDR3 is 16 residues long. Germline V lookup: CDR1 SNHLY, CDR2 FYNNEI. The CDR3 here is CASSEMASGGTDTQYF. CDR3 in DNA: TGTGCCAGCAGTGAAATGGCTAGCGGGGGCACAGATACGCAGTATTTT.

The chain carries TRBV7-6 and TRBJ1-2; 8 nucleotides line up with TRBD1. The J segment lost 7 bases and the V segment lost 0 bases, leaving 19 bases of the junction unmatched. CDR1 SGHVS and CDR2 FNYEAQ come from the germline V gene. This CDR3 comprises 19 residues. CDR3 DNA sequence: TGTGCCAGCAGCTTAGCCAGACGGACAGGGAAAACCGACTTTGGTGGCTACACCTTC. Amino acids: CASSLARRTGKTDFGGYTF.

The rearrangement uses TRBV28 and TRBJ1-2; TRBD1 might be the D (5 bases). There are 15 residues in the CDR3. Looked up from germline, CDR1 is MDHEN and CDR2 is SYDVKM. Trimming took 7 bases from V and 0 from J, leaving 15 bases between them. The DNA of the CDR3 is TGTGCCAGCACCCCGGGAGGGGCCTCTAACTATGGCTACACCTTC. The encoded protein is CASTPGGASNYGYTF.

This clone has a single count. The V and J genes are TRBV7-2 and TRBJ2-4; D is unresolved. This CDR3 region has 16 residues. CDR1 SGHTA and CDR2 FQGNSA come from the germline V gene. With 1 base removed from V and 1 base from J, the gap between germline ends came to 11 bases. DNA of the CDR3: TGTGCCAGCAGCTTAGTCCATCGGGTTGCCAAAAACATTCAGTACTTC. This sequence encodes CASSLVHRVAKNIQYF. Variable domain in full (rest from reference TRBV7-2 and TRBJ2-4): GAGVSQSPSNKVTEKGKDVELRCDPISGHTALYWYRQSLGQGLEFLIYFQGNSAPDKSGLPSDRFSAERTGGSVSTLTIQRTQQEDSAVYLCASSLVHRVAKNIQYFGAGTRLSVL.

The rearrangement joins TRBV2 to TRBJ2-7; D might be TRBD2 (7 bases). With 6 bases removed from V and 5 bases from J, the gap between germline ends came to 11 bases. The length of the CDR3 is 12 residues. Germline lookup yields CDR1 SNHLY and CDR2 FYNNEI. The CDR3 DNA reads as TGTGCCAGCAGGGCGGGGGCGGACGAGCAGTACTTC. Translating it yields CASRAGADEQYF.

The rearrangement links TRBV10-3 to TRBJ2-3; TRBD2 is a possible D gene (5 bases). The V gene lost 8 bases and the J gene lost 3 bases, with 12 bases spanning the gap. Germline-derived CDR1 and CDR2 are ENHRY and SYGVKD. The CDR3 covers 13 residues. The DNA for the CDR3 is TGTGCCATCGGAGGCAGGTTGACAGATACGCAGTATTTT. Translated: CAIGGRLTDTQYF.

The chain employs TRBV15 and TRBJ2-2, with D possibly matching TRBD1 (6 bases). V was clipped by 4 bases and J by 1 base, with 13 bases between them. The germline V gene has CDR1 LNHNV and CDR2 YYDKDF (reference sequence). The CDR3 consists of 16 residues. Here the CDR3 DNA reads TGTGCCACCAGCACCACTCGGACAGAGAACACCGGGGAGCTGTTTTTT. The encoded protein is CATSTTRTENTGELFF.

The chain employs TRBV5-5 and TRBJ2-7; 7 bases align to TRBD2. This CDR3 spans 15 amino acids. Per the germline V gene, CDR1 is SGHKS and CDR2 is YYEKEE (reference sequence). V was pared by 4 bases and J by 1 base, with 8 bases of the junction left unmatched. CDR3 nucleotide sequence: TGTGCCAGCAGCCCGGCACCTAGCGGTTCCTACGAGCAGTACTTC. Translation: CASSPAPSGSYEQYF.

This clone was counted only a few times. This chain connects TRBV12-3 or TRBV12-4 to TRBJ1-4; no clear D gene. The V gene lost 3 bases and the J gene lost 7 bases, with 9 bases spanning the gap. This CDR3 has 13 residues. The CDR3 sequence: CASSFLGSEKLFF. The CDR3 DNA follows: TGTGCCAGCAGTTTCCTCGGTTCTGAAAAACTGTTTTTT.

This chain joins TRBV9 and TRBJ2-7, with TRBD2 matching over 9 bases. CDR3 length equals 15 residues. Trimming took 4 bases from V and 1 from J; bases not matched to a gene: 6. Germline values: CDR1 SGDLS, CDR2 YYNGEE. CDR3 nucleotide sequence: TGTGCCAGCAGCTCCCGGACTAGCGTTTCCTACGAGCAGTACTTC. Protein sequence: CASSSRTSVSYEQYF.

The chain joins TRBV7-9 to TRBJ2-7; D uncertain. The germline V and J ends were trimmed by 5 bases and 8 bases, with 10 bases remaining between them. The CDR3 consists of 11 residues. Germline V gene lookup returns CDR1 SEHNR and CDR2 FQNEAQ (reference sequence). The CDR3 DNA follows: TGTGCCAGCAGCGCGTCAATCCAGCAGTACTTC. Amino acids: CASSASIQQYF.

The rearrangement links TRBV9 to TRBJ2-1, with 9 nucleotides matching TRBD2. With V trimmed by 0 bases and J by 3 bases, 7 bases remained unmatched. Germline lookup yields CDR1 SGDLS and CDR2 YYNGEE. The CDR3 has 17 residues. The CDR3 here is CASSVAWSSGNYNEQFF. CDR3 in DNA: TGTGCCAGCAGCGTAGCTTGGTCTAGCGGGAACTACAATGAGCAGTTCTTC.

The chain has TRBV20-1 and TRBJ2-1; D gene ambiguous. Germline-derived CDR1 and CDR2 are DFQATT and SNEGSKA (reference sequence). The V gene lost 4 bases and the J gene lost 5 bases, with 6 bases spanning the gap. The CDR3 covers 11 residues. CDR3 in DNA: TGCAGTGCTATAAATAACAATGAGCAGTTCTTC. This codes for CSAINNNEQFF.

J is TRBJ2-5 and V is TRBV7-6; D unclear. The germline V gene has CDR1 SGHVS and CDR2 FNYEAQ. Trimming shortened V by 5 bases and J by 5 bases, and 24 bases separated the two germline ends. The CDR3 contains 17 residues. The CDR3 region is CASSQDTHSRSGETQYF. The CDR3 coding sequence is TGTGCCAGCAGCCAGGATACCCATTCGCGAAGTGGCGAGACCCAGTACTTC. Variable domain in full (rest from reference TRBV7-6 and TRBJ2-5): GAGVSQSPRYKVTKRGQDVALRCDPISGHVSLYWYRQALGQGPEFLTYFNYEAQQDKSGLPNDRFSAERPEGSISTLTIQRTEQRDSAMYRCASSQDTHSRSGETQYFGPGTRLLVL.

The gene calls are TRBV24-1 and TRBJ2-7, with D unresolved. The CDR3 totals 15 residues. Trimming removed 10 bases from V and 2 bases from J, with 20 bases in between. Germline CDR1 reads KGHDR; CDR2 reads SFDVKD. In DNA, the CDR3 is TGTGCCACACCTCCCCCTGCCGACTGTCCCTACGAGCAGTACGTC. Translating gives CATPPPADCPYEQYV.

This clone was observed a few times. The CDR3, as DNA: TGTGCCAGCAGCTTACAGGGAGCTGGAAACACCATATATTTT. Protein: CASSLQGAGNTIYF. The genes are TRBV5-4 and TRBJ1-3, with D possibly TRBD1 on 6 matching bases. Germline V CDR1 and CDR2: SGHNT, YYREEE (reference sequence). Trimming removed 2 bases from V and 2 bases from J, with 8 bases in between. This CDR3 contains 14 residues.

The V gene is TRBV2, the J gene TRBJ2-3; D is uncertain. CDR1 and CDR2 from the germline V gene are SNHLY and FYNNEI. Trimming removed 6 bases from V and 6 bases from J, with 13 bases in between. CDR3 length: 13 residues. As DNA, the CDR3 is TGTGCCAGCAGCCTAGGTGTGGGTGATACGCAGTATTTT. This encodes CASSLGVGDTQYF.

This chain joins TRBV6-5 and TRBJ1-4, with D maybe TRBD1 (6 bases). CDR1 MNHEY and CDR2 SVGAGI come from the germline V gene. This CDR3 region has 13 residues. V was pared by 6 bases and J by 4 bases, with 9 bases between. CDR3 sequence (DNA): TGTGCCAGCAGCCGGACAGTTAATGAAAAACTGTTTTTT. It encodes CASSRTVNEKLFF.

The genes are TRBV6-2 or TRBV6-3 and TRBJ2-7; no reliable D call. The CDR3 loop spans 16 amino acids. Trimming shortened V by 0 bases and J by 2 bases, and 14 bases separated the two germline ends. Germline V gene data show CDR1 as MNHEY and CDR2 as SVGEGT. In DNA form, the CDR3 reads TGTGCCAGCAGTTACTCACGACCCGACGGAGCCTACGAGCAGTACGTC. As protein: CASSYSRPDGAYEQYV.

The V call is TRBV27, the J call TRBJ2-3; a weak D match, TRBD2 (7 bases). Trimming took 1 base from V and 2 from J, leaving 10 bases between them. Germline CDR1 reads MNHEY; CDR2 reads SMNVEV (reference sequence). The CDR3 has 15 amino acids. The CDR3 sequence: CASSLWGGHTDTQYF. DNA of the CDR3: TGTGCCAGCAGTTTATGGGGGGGCCACACAGATACGCAGTATTTT.

This clone appeared a single time. V and J are TRBV9 and TRBJ2-1; 8 nucleotides line up with TRBD2. J was trimmed by 10 bases and V by 0 bases; bases with no gene match: 3. Per the germline V gene, CDR1 is SGDLS and CDR2 is YYNGEE. The CDR3 runs to 13 residues. Written as DNA, the CDR3 is TGTGCCAGCAGCGTAGACGAGCGGGGGGAGCAGTTCTTC. Translating it yields CASSVDERGEQFF. Combining the CDR3 with reference TRBV9 and TRBJ2-1 gives the whole variable domain DSGVTQTPKHLITATGQRVTLRCSPRSGDLSVYWYQQSLDQGLQFLIQYYNGEERAKGNILERFSAQQFPDLHSELNLSSLELGDSALYFCASSVDERGEQFFGPGTRLTVL.

The chain uses TRBV5-1 and TRBJ1-1; D uncertain. The CDR3 covers 15 residues. V was clipped by 3 bases and J by 4 bases, with 16 bases between them. The V gene's germline CDR1 is SGHRS and CDR2 YFSETQ. CDR3 DNA sequence: TGCGCCAGCAGCTGGGCCGGAGAGGCGGGCACTGAAGCTTTCTTT. As protein: CASSWAGEAGTEAFF.